What follows are 7 T cell receptor beta chains derived from one specimen sequenced in a study of blood T cell repertoires in COVID-19. Assay: immunoSEQ multiplex PCR; the TCRdb copy retains only in-frame clones and omits some. This sample has a few hundred thousand clones, with 84% found just once. Source material: peripheral blood. The source is a man younger than 45 with active or convalescent COVID-19.

J is TRBJ1-4 and V is TRBV29-1, with 7 bases aligning to TRBD1. V lost 5 bases, J lost 0 bases, and 3 bases stayed unmatched. This CDR3 contains 14 residues. Germline lookup yields CDR1 SQVTM and CDR2 ANQGSEA. DNA of the CDR3: TGCAGCGTTTCCGGACAGGCAACTAATGAAAAACTGTTTTTT. It yields the protein CSVSGQATNEKLFF.

This chain connects TRBV5-1 to TRBJ1-2; D is uncertain. Trimming took off 0 bases at V and 0 bases at J, with 15 bases between the two ends. Germline-derived CDR1 and CDR2 are SGHRS and YFSETQ. The CDR3 contains 17 residues. The CDR3 DNA reads TGCGCCAGCAGCTTGGGAGCAAGGCAGGCTACTAACTATGGCTACACCTTC. The encoded protein is CASSLGARQATNYGYTF.

The CDR3 DNA is TGCAGCGTCGAGACAGGGATAAGAAACACCATATATTTT. This sequence encodes CSVETGIRNTIYF. V usage is TRBV29-1 and J usage is TRBJ1-3; 7 bases agree with TRBD1. The CDR3 length is 13 residues. With 6 bases clipped from V and 5 bases from J, the junction kept 7 bases outside the gene matches. Germline CDR1 reads SQVTM; CDR2 reads ANQGSEA.

The rearrangement links TRBV7-2 to TRBJ2-7; 7 bases are shared with TRBD2. Trimming took 4 bases from V and 5 from J; bases not matched to a gene: 8. Germline-derived CDR1 and CDR2 are SGHTA and FQGNSA. The CDR3 has 14 residues. CDR3: CASSWDYRSDEQYF. The CDR3 nucleotides read TGTGCCAGCAGCTGGGACTACAGGTCCGACGAGCAGTACTTC.

The V and J genes are TRBV24-1 and TRBJ1-4; D uncertain. Germline V gene data show CDR1 as KGHDR and CDR2 as SFDVKD. The CDR3 is 15 residues long. Trimming removed 0 bases at V and 8 bases at J, with 12 bases between. CDR3 coding DNA: TGTGCCACCAGTGATTTGAAGGAGGGCGGCGAAAAACTGTTTTTT. It codes for CATSDLKEGGEKLFF.

V and J are TRBV27 and TRBJ1-2, with D perhaps TRBD1 (5 bases). The V gene's germline CDR1 is MNHEY and CDR2 SMNVEV (reference sequence). Trimming cost V 9 bases and J 8 bases, with 19 bases left between them. The CDR3 spans 13 residues. CDR3 coding DNA: TGTGCCAGGGAGCATCGAAGGGGCGACGGCTACACCTTC. This codes for CAREHRRGDGYTF.

The rearrangement links TRBV30 to TRBJ1-2; D is unclear. Per the germline V gene, CDR1 is GTSNPN and CDR2 is SVGIG (reference sequence). V was cut by 1 base and J by 6 bases, with 6 bases left in between. The CDR3 extends over 11 amino acids. This chain's CDR3 is CAWSDGDGYTF. The CDR3 DNA is TGTGCCTGGAGTGATGGAGATGGCTACACCTTC.